The present T cell receptor beta chain was sequenced within a study of blood T cell repertoires in COVID-19. At the level of the study: Material from acute and convalescent COVID-19 was sourced from the United States, Italy and Spain. Sources were T cells, B-cell-depleted T cells, or PBMCs; the material itself was cDNA or gDNA.

Under the authors' procedure: Reference gene primer amplification gave nucleated cell count estimates. TCRdb's copy holds only in-frame clones and misses some; the assay was immunoSEQ multiplex PCR. V and J calls plus clone size are reproduced from that table; the DNA served to infer D and trimming. This sample has roughly 150,000 clones, with 80% found just once. Germline CDR1 reads SGHRS; CDR2 reads YFSETQ. This CDR3 has 13 residues. V was clipped by 1 base and J by 2 bases, with 6 bases between them. Sequencing used peripheral blood. This chain joins TRBV5-1 and TRBJ1-1; D is undetermined. The sequence was obtained from a woman aged 50 to 65 with acute or convalescent COVID-19. Here the CDR3 DNA reads TGCGCCAGCAGCTTGTCCCTCAACACTGAAGCTTTCTTT. Translating gives CASSLSLNTEAFF.